The sequence of this T cell receptor (beta chain) was determined in a study of response to subunit inactivated influenza vaccine. Study-wide results and caveats: It was suggested by the authors that few new T cells are recruited by each seasonal influenza vaccination.

TCRdb processed the RT-PCR reads anew with MiXCR; each CDR3 protein has one entry. The data contain about 650,000 distinct CDR3 sequences, 14% of them singletons. CDR1 is SGHDT and CDR2 is YYEEEE in the germline V gene. Trimming removed 4 bases from V and 13 bases from J, with 15 bases in between. This CDR3 spans 12 amino acids. In regard to this clonotype: As yet, its antigen is unknown.

This TCR came from a man aged 50 to 60 who received an inactivated influenza vaccine. This specimen was PBMCs from blood, taken 14 to 15 days before vaccination. The J gene is TRBJ2-1, the V gene TRBV5-6, with a weak D call TRBD2 (6 bases). In DNA, the CDR3 is TGTGCCAGCAGCAGGGACTCGCGGCAACAGTTCTTC. Translated: CASSRDSRQQFF.